The 29 T cell receptor beta chains given below trace back to one sample, sequenced in a study of blood T cell repertoires in COVID-19. The assay was immunoSEQ multiplex PCR, and TCRdb's table has in-frame clones only and misses some. The data contain about 250,000 clones, roughly four fifths of them singletons. Sequenced input: PBMCs or T cells enriched from blood (not recorded which). The receptor source for this set is a man aged 40-49 years who had been exposed to COVID-19.

This chain connects TRBV4-1 to TRBJ1-3; the D is unclear. The CDR3 sequence is 17 residues long. V dropped 1 base and J dropped 0 bases, with 13 bases sitting between them. Per germline, CDR1 MGHRA and CDR2 YSYEKL. CDR3 DNA: TGCGCCAGCAGCCAAGTAATAGGAGTCACCTCTGGAAACACCATATATTTT. This codes for CASSQVIGVTSGNTIYF.

V and J are TRBV7-3 and TRBJ2-1; TRBD1 matches at 7 bases. CDR3 length equals 15 residues. Germline V gene data show CDR1 as SGHTA and CDR2 as FQGTGA. Trimming at V came to 1 base and at J to 5 bases, leaving 5 bases not matched to a gene. CDR3 coding DNA: TGTGCCAGCAGCTTAATGGCGACAGGGAACAATGAGCAGTTCTTC. It yields the protein CASSLMATGNNEQFF.

The gene calls are TRBV19 and TRBJ2-7; tentative D call: TRBD1 (6 bases). CDR1 LNHDA and CDR2 SQIVND come from the germline V gene (reference sequence). The CDR3 totals 14 residues. V was shortened by 3 bases and J by 2 bases, with 11 bases between the two germline ends. CDR3 DNA: TGTGCCAGTAGTATGAGACAGGCGACCTACGAGCAGTACTTC. This encodes CASSMRQATYEQYF.

The chain carries TRBV3-1 (or the pseudogene TRBV3-2) and TRBJ1-1, with D unclear. Deletions cut 1 base from V and 3 bases from J, with 12 bases between. The germline gives CDR1 LGHDT, CDR2 YNNKEL (reference sequence). The CDR3 loop spans 15 amino acids. CDR3 protein: CASSQVDVLYTEAFF. In DNA, the CDR3 is TGTGCCAGCAGCCAAGTCGATGTACTCTACACTGAAGCTTTCTTT.

This chain joins TRBV7-8 and TRBJ2-7, with 9 bases identical to TRBD1. This CDR3 region has 16 residues. CDR1 and CDR2 from the germline V gene are SGHVS and FQNEAQ. Trimming at V came to 3 bases and at J to 4 bases, leaving 10 bases not matched to a gene. The CDR3 reads CASSLSWTGAKYEQYF. Written as DNA, the CDR3 is TGTGCCAGCAGCTTGAGTTGGACAGGGGCGAAATACGAGCAGTACTTC.

A few counts support this clone. The V gene is TRBV6-5, the J gene TRBJ1-1, with no clear D. The CDR3 is made up of 13 amino acids. Trimming took off 10 bases at V and 6 bases at J, with 18 bases between the two ends. Germline V gene data show CDR1 as MNHEY and CDR2 as SVGAGI. CDR3 in amino acids: CATNGNSGSEAFF. DNA of the CDR3: TGTGCCACCAACGGTAACTCGGGGTCTGAAGCTTTCTTT.

This sequence joins TRBV24-1 and TRBJ1-1, with 7 bases that match TRBD1. The CDR3 extends over 14 amino acids. Unmatched junction bases numbered 2, after V lost 4 bases and J lost 1 base. Germline assignment: CDR1 KGHDR and CDR2 SFDVKD. Here the CDR3 reads CATSEGQQNTEAFF. CDR3 coding DNA: TGTGCCACCAGTGAGGGACAGCAGAACACTGAAGCTTTCTTT.

The rearrangement links TRBV6-5 to TRBJ2-7, with TRBD1 identical over 9 bases. The CDR3 covers 16 residues. Trimming removed 0 bases from V and 1 base from J; junction bases left unmatched: 4. Per the germline V gene, CDR1 is MNHEY and CDR2 is SVGAGI. The CDR3 loop is CASSYSTGQGSYEQYF. The CDR3 bases are TGTGCCAGCAGTTACTCGACGGGACAGGGATCCTACGAGCAGTACTTC.

This clone has just one count. The V call is TRBV30, the J call TRBJ1-1, with unresolved D. This CDR3 region has 17 residues. Germline values: CDR1 GTSNPN, CDR2 SVGIG (reference sequence). Trimming removed 0 bases from V and 0 bases from J, with 17 bases in between. The CDR3 sequence is CAWSVPRGLSMNTEAFF. The CDR3 DNA reads as TGTGCCTGGAGTGTGCCGAGAGGCCTATCCATGAACACTGAAGCTTTCTTT.

The rearrangement joins TRBV3-1 (or the pseudogene TRBV3-2) to TRBJ1-1; no clear D. Trimming shortened V by 2 bases and J by 3 bases, and 7 bases separated the two germline ends. CDR3 size: 13 residues. Per germline, CDR1 LGHDT and CDR2 YNNKEL (reference sequence). CDR3 loop: CASSQRVDTEAFF. The DNA for the CDR3 is TGTGCCAGCAGCCAAAGAGTAGACACTGAAGCTTTCTTT.

V and J are TRBV7-9 and TRBJ1-4, with 8 bases fitting TRBD1. CDR1 SEHNR and CDR2 FQNEAQ come from the germline V gene (reference sequence). The J segment lost 8 bases and the V segment lost 5 bases, leaving 10 bases of the junction unmatched. CDR3 length: 15 residues. The CDR3, as DNA: TGTGCCAGCAGCGAAGAAGACAGGGGAGCCGAAAAACTGTTTTTT. This sequence encodes CASSEEDRGAEKLFF. Supplemented by reference TRBV7-9 and TRBJ1-4, the full variable domain reads DTGVSQNPRHKITKRGQNVTFRCDPISEHNRLYWYRQTLGQGPEFLTYFQNEAQLEKSRLLSDRFSAERPKGSFSTLEIQRTEQGDSAMYLCASSEEDRGAEKLFFGSGTQLSVL.

The chain has TRBV7-3 and TRBJ2-3; weak D call: TRBD1 (6 bases). The germline V and J ends were trimmed by 5 bases and 1 base, with 13 bases remaining between them. CDR1 and CDR2 from the germline V gene are SGHTA and FQGTGA. The CDR3 is made up of 15 amino acids. The CDR3 DNA reads TGTGCCAGCAGCAACAGGGTCGGGGGCACAGATACGCAGTATTTT. It specifies CASSNRVGGTDTQYF.

V gene TRBV20-1 combines with J gene TRBJ2-5; D unresolved. The CDR3 totals 11 residues. The germline V gene has CDR1 DFQATT and CDR2 SNEGSKA (reference sequence). Trimming took off 4 bases at V and 2 bases at J, with 5 bases between the two ends. The CDR3 here is CSANLQETQYF. The CDR3 DNA follows: TGCAGTGCTAATTTACAAGAGACCCAGTACTTC.

J is TRBJ1-2 and V is TRBV24-1; the D gene is possibly TRBD1 (6 bases). CDR1 is KGHDR and CDR2 is SFDVKD in the germline V gene. The CDR3 has 16 amino acids. Trimming pared 2 bases from V and 4 bases from J, leaving 16 bases between. The CDR3 bases are TGTGCCACCAGTGATTCCGGGACACGCAGTTTCTATGGCTACACCTTC. Protein product: CATSDSGTRSFYGYTF.

V and J are TRBV28 and TRBJ2-3, with D tentatively TRBD2 (5 bases). The germline gives CDR1 MDHEN, CDR2 SYDVKM. This CDR3 has 13 residues. V was trimmed by 4 bases and J by 4 bases, leaving 9 bases between them. CDR3 sequence: CASSSGFADTQYF. The CDR3 nucleotides read TGTGCCAGCAGTTCGGGGTTTGCAGATACGCAGTATTTT.

The chain is built from TRBV2 and TRBJ2-4; 14 bases agree with TRBD2. Per the germline V gene, CDR1 is SNHLY and CDR2 is FYNNEI. This CDR3 comprises 15 residues. V dropped 3 bases and J dropped 7; count of bases not matched to a gene: 2. The CDR3 spells CASSERTSGRNIQYF. As DNA, the CDR3 is TGTGCCAGCAGTGAGAGGACTAGCGGGAGGAACATTCAGTACTTC.

The V call is TRBV3-1 (or the pseudogene TRBV3-2), the J call TRBJ2-4; D gene uncertain. Germline V CDR1 and CDR2: LGHDT, YNNKEL (reference sequence). V was cut by 1 base and J by 7 bases, with 11 bases left in between. There are 14 residues in the CDR3. The CDR3 sequence is CASSQVYSSNIQYF. For the CDR3, the DNA is TGTGCCAGCAGCCAAGTTTATAGCAGCAACATTCAGTACTTC.

Written as DNA, the CDR3 is TGTGCCAGCAGCCGCTCCGGGGATGAGCAGTTCTTC. It yields the protein CASSRSGDEQFF. The chain joins TRBV11-2 to TRBJ2-1; D might be TRBD2 (5 bases). The germline V gene encodes CDR1 SGHAT and CDR2 FQNNGV. V was shortened by 5 bases and J by 8 bases, with 10 bases between the two germline ends. This CDR3 spans 12 amino acids.

The rearrangement joins TRBV21-1 to TRBJ1-2. TRBV21-1 is reported as a pseudogene. This CDR3 has 15 amino acids. The CDR3 nucleotides read TGTGCCAGCAGCAAAAGTTGTCGGGGGGGCTTCGGCTACACCTTC. This codes for CASSKSCRGGFGYTF.

CDR3 in amino acids: CATLAAHSTDTQYF. CDR3 nucleotide sequence: TGTGCCACCTTAGCGGCGCACAGCACAGATACGCAGTATTTT. This sequence joins TRBV19 and TRBJ2-3; D is possibly TRBD2 (6 bases). The CDR3 totals 14 residues. Trimming left V 10 bases short and J 0 bases short, with 14 bases between. CDR1 is LNHDA and CDR2 is SQIVND in the germline V gene (reference sequence).

V gene TRBV2 combines with J gene TRBJ2-3; 10 bases are a match to TRBD2. With V trimmed by 5 bases and J by 1 base, 9 bases remained unmatched. The CDR3 loop spans 17 amino acids. Germline CDR1 is SNHLY and CDR2 is FYNNEI. In nucleotides, the CDR3 is TGTGCCAGCAGTCGCCTAGCGGGAGTACGACGCACAGATACGCAGTATTTT. Amino acid sequence: CASSRLAGVRRTDTQYF.

The chain combines TRBV3-1 (or the pseudogene TRBV3-2) with TRBJ2-2, with D unresolved. The V gene's germline CDR1 is LGHDT and CDR2 YNNKEL (reference sequence). The CDR3 has 14 residues. Deletions cut 2 bases from V and 8 bases from J, with 12 bases between. CDR3 residues: CASSQSGRVGELFF. Written as DNA, the CDR3 is TGTGCCAGCAGCCAATCAGGAAGAGTTGGGGAGCTGTTTTTT.

The genes are TRBV5-4 and TRBJ2-3; TRBD1 aligns across 10 bases. With 4 bases clipped from V and 3 bases from J, the junction kept 2 bases outside the gene matches. The CDR3 covers 14 residues. Germline V CDR1 and CDR2: SGHNT, YYREEE (reference sequence). This chain's CDR3 is CASSRDRGTDTQYF. CDR3 nucleotide sequence: TGTGCCAGCAGCAGGGACAGGGGAACAGATACGCAGTATTTT.

The chain uses TRBV10-1 and TRBJ1-1; D ambiguous. Germline assignment: CDR1 WNHNN and CDR2 SYGVQD (reference sequence). CDR3 length: 12 residues. V lost 0 bases and J 12 bases, leaving 11 bases between the germline ends. CDR3 sequence: CASSESGDASFF. The CDR3 nucleotides read TGCGCCAGCAGTGAGTCGGGAGACGCGTCTTTCTTT.

This clone has more than one count but fewer than ten. The CDR3 DNA is TGTGCCAGTAGTATAGTGGGAGGAGGGTACAATGAGCAGTTCTTC. Encoded protein: CASSIVGGGYNEQFF. The chain combines TRBV19 with TRBJ2-1, with D possibly being TRBD2 (6 bases). This CDR3 comprises 15 residues. Trimming removed 1 base at V and 4 bases at J, with 11 bases between. The germline gives CDR1 LNHDA, CDR2 SQIVND (reference sequence).

The chain recombines TRBV5-6 with TRBJ2-3; 13 bases line up with TRBD2. From germline, CDR1 is SGHDT and CDR2 YYEEEE. The CDR3 has 16 residues. The V and J ends lost 0 bases and 6 bases, in that order; junction bases with no gene match: 4. The CDR3 bases are TGTGCCAGCAGCTTGGGACGACTAGCGGGAGGTGATACGCAGTATTTT. Residues: CASSLGRLAGGDTQYF.

The chain is built from TRBV3-1 (or the pseudogene TRBV3-2) and TRBJ1-6; a possible D gene is TRBD1 (6 bases). Germline CDR1 reads LGHDT; CDR2 reads YNNKEL (reference sequence). Trimming took 5 bases from V and 7 from J, leaving 12 bases between them. This CDR3 has 14 residues. CDR3 amino acids: CASSSGVENSPLHF. In nucleotides, the CDR3 is TGTGCCAGCAGCTCAGGGGTTGAGAATTCACCCCTCCACTTT.

The V and J genes are TRBV12-3 or TRBV12-4 and TRBJ2-1; possible D gene TRBD1, 6 bases. V was clipped by 6 bases and J by 15 bases, with 15 bases between them. The CDR3 loop spans 11 amino acids. CDR3 sequence: CASSRTGFSFF. In DNA form, the CDR3 reads TGTGCCAGCAGCCGCACAGGGTTTTCGTTCTTC.

The chain joins TRBV7-9 to TRBJ2-1; the match to TRBD2 covers 10 bases. This CDR3 has 16 residues. Germline CDR1 SEHNR, CDR2 FQNEAQ (reference sequence). J gave up 5 bases and V 5 bases, and 9 bases lay outside the gene matches. DNA for the CDR3: TGTGCCAGCAGCCCTCTCACTAGCGGGGATGACAATGAGCAGTTCTTC. It yields the protein CASSPLTSGDDNEQFF.